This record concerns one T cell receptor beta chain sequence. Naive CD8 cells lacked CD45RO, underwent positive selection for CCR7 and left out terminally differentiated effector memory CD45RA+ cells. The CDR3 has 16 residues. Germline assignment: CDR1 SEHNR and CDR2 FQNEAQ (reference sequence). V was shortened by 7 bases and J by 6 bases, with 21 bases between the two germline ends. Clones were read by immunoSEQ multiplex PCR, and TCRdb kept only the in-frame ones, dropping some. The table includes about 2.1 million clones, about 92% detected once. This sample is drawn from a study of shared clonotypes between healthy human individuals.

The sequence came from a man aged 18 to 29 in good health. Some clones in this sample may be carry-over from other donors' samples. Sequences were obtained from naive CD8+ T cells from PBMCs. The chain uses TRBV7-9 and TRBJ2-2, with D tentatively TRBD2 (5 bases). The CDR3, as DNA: TGTGCCAGCACCGATCTCCGGGAAAGCAGTCCCGGGGAGCTGTTTTTT. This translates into CASTDLRESSPGELFF. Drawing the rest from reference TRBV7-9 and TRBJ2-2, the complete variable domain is DTGVSQNPRHKITKRGQNVTFRCDPISEHNRLYWYRQTLGQGPEFLTYFQNEAQLEKSRLLSDRFSAERPKGSFSTLEIQRTEQGDSAMYLCASTDLRESSPGELFFGEGSRLTVL.